This TCR beta chain was sequenced for a study of cytomegalovirus exposure and HLA in healthy donors (dated by TCRdb to about 2017). Turning to the overall study: In an earlier analysis of some 550 of the donors, 276 Gb of sequence data and 100 million or so unique TCR beta sequences from roughly 200 million T cells were reported. Among roughly 400 genotyped donors of the cohort, an average of roughly 230,000 unique TCR beta nucleotide sequences was sequenced per donor, of which roughly 17% were non-productive. In a later analysis, previously published TCR beta repertoires from fewer than 750 donors were re-analyzed and high-resolution HLA genotyping was added so that TCR occurrence patterns could be studied. Donor age, sex, ethnicity and CMV serostatus were compiled alongside the repertoire data. An early release covering 550 to 650 HLA-typed donors comprised approximately 300 gigabases of sequencing data and 85 million or so unique TCR sequences. A separate validation cohort of approximately 130 different subjects was used in addition to the roughly 700-subject first cohort. The study aimed to test whether cataloging public T cell receptors could reveal signatures of past pathogen exposure. Roughly 5 DR-DQ haplotypes were handled as single units for association and clustering, since linkage in the cohort was strong. Typing coverage differed by locus: A, B, C, DRB1 and DQB1 were typed in roughly 629-630 donors, DQA1 in about 500, DPA1 in around 610, and DPB1 in about 450. HLA typing covered class I and class II loci at four-digit resolution. Rather than drawing on any new phenotypic data, the later analysis identified candidate immune exposures from TCR beta sequences and the way those sequences occurred across donors. Of the 300 to 400 genotyped donors, over 70% fell in the genetic ancestry cluster associated with self-reported Caucasian donors. Using immunosequencing, the study profiled T cell repertoires from 500 to 800 subjects and related those repertoires to cytomegalovirus serostatus. All discovery cohort repertoires had been generated on a single sequencing platform. To predict cytomegalovirus infection status, the study combined high-throughput TCR immunosequencing, statistical association of individual TCRs with disease status, and machine learning. An earlier analysis of several hundred of the donors applied high-throughput TCR beta sequencing to assess whether each TCR beta V gene segment acted as functional or pseudogenic. A later genetic analysis took genome-wide SNP genotypes for 398 of the 666 donors and used that subset as a discovery cohort. What the work shows at the level of the full study, not this receptor alone: In a later genetic analysis, fewer N-insertions in productive TCRs were reported among donors in an Asian-associated ancestry cluster than the approximately 710-donor mean. This cohort had only TCR beta chains sequenced, and the lack of alpha or paired-chain data limited which features could be detected. In a later analysis, around 17,000 TCR beta sequences were associated with specific HLA alleles at a false discovery rate of 0.05. Because counts were too low, roughly 18 rarely observed V segments, including chromosome 9 orphons, were left out of the earlier analysis of a few hundred of the donors. The sequencing pipeline was judged likely to have produced a cluster of highly shared sequence variants as a technical artifact. In a later analysis, several top co-occurrence clusters were reported to appear linked to parvovirus B19, influenza, CMV and Epstein-Barr virus. Roughly uniform sequencing depth across donors was assumed in presence/absence analyses, although this assumption may not hold. A later genetic analysis associated a missense DCLRE1C variant with V-gene and J-gene trimming of TCR beta chains, and an independent cohort replicated the association. A further reported finding was that TCR beta sequences accurately predicted the HLA-A and HLA-B alleles for most subjects in the first cohort. In both the original and validation cohorts, the classifier was reported to diagnose cytomegalovirus status with high specificity and sensitivity. A few of the identified cytomegalovirus-associated TCR beta chains were confirmed in vitro to be specific for cytomegalovirus antigens. Across donors, most TCR sequences were observed very rarely, whereas some public TCRs were present in many individuals. According to a later analysis, most CMV-associated TCR beta chains appeared to be HLA-restricted, and the HLA associations seemed to be driven largely by CMV exposure. A later analysis found that TCR association rates varied across HLA loci, with DRB1 alleles showing the most associated TCRs and HLA-C alleles the fewest. In a later analysis, HLA-associated TCR beta chains showed more clonal expansion and lower generation probabilities than non-associated chains that were equally common. In an earlier analysis of under 600 of the donors, most TCR beta V segments were observed in productive rearrangements about 87% or about 30% of the time, broadly matching IMGT annotations. Strong co-occurrence of HLA alleles, especially DR and DQ, made assigning TCR associations to individual alleles difficult. Linkage disequilibrium might explain the correlated functional status among segregating V segments, but an unknown experimental factor could not be ruled out. Immune exposure information for the cohort was limited to CMV serostatus. In the study, around 160 TCR beta chains were listed as associated with cytomegalovirus. Because some donors lacked HLA typing at each locus, the association tests relied only on the typed subset. It was suggested by the authors that the approach could potentially be generalized to other disease states and immunological phenotypes.

To note about this clone: Its antigen is unknown. No base quality information exists; no much larger clone differs at one position.

Library preparation employed the immunoSEQ multiplex PCR assay. For the multiplex PCR, a mixture combining 60 forward primers for TCR Vbeta segments and 13 reverse primers for TCR Jbeta segments was used. A multiplex PCR assay on genomic DNA amplified the CDR3 region of rearranged TCR beta genes. On the Illumina HiSeq System, the amplified TCR beta libraries were sequenced as 87-base-pair reads. Per the authors' processing: In a later analysis, around 80 million unique TCR beta chains were counted across the approximately 670 repertoires, and about 9.9 million of these chains were shared by at least two donors. A nearest-neighbor algorithm error-corrected the raw reads and collapsed the reads into unique sequences, merging closely related sequences to remove PCR and sequencing errors. V, D and J gene segments were assigned by aligning CDR3 sequences to IMGT reference sequences. For a sequence to be retained, a match of at least six nucleotides was required to both a V gene segment and a J gene segment. Rearrangements were called productive when the CDR3 lacked stop codons and stayed in frame with V and J; all others were non-productive. CDR3 was defined by IMGT convention, running from the second conserved V-encoded cysteine to the conserved J-encoded phenylalanine. In an earlier analysis of just under 600 of the donors, sequences lacking an unambiguous match to a single V gene segment were excluded. An earlier analysis of fewer than 750 of the donors called V segments functional above 56.7% productive rearrangements and segregating when the between-donor standard deviation exceeded 5%. A statistical classification framework was built for diagnosing cytomegalovirus status from the catalog of TCR beta chain sequences. In a later analysis, V and J genes were assigned by comparing TCR nucleotide sequences against IMGT/GENE-DB human TR gene sequences. Using the TCRdist pipeline, a later analysis assigned CDR3 sequences along with most-parsimonious VDJ recombination scenarios. In a later analysis, every TCR beta chain was defined by the combination of its CDR3 amino acid sequence and its V-gene family, and reads without a unique V-gene family were dropped. To address suspected cross-contamination and a sequencing artifact, a later analysis removed 450 to 700 highly shared, low-generation-probability nucleotide sequences. In a later analysis, a clonal expansion index was calculated for each public chain from normalized within-repertoire ranks of inferred template counts. In a later analysis, generation probabilities were computed using a VDJ recombination model fitted to out-of-frame rearrangements, and the results were checked against IGoR. In a later analysis, TCR-TCR, TCR-HLA and TCR-CMV co-occurrence was scored with hypergeometric tests, and a repertoire-size bias correction was applied to TCR pairs. False discovery rates were estimated in a later analysis by permuting HLA or CMV assignments 20 times. In a later analysis, co-occurring TCRs were grouped using DBSCAN, and TCRdist sequence similarity was added for clustering within HLA-allele-positive subsets. Repertoires with fewer than 30,000 or more than 120,000 public chains were left out of co-occurrence clustering, as were a handful of repertoires with anomalous nucleotide sharing. Drawn from immuneACCESS, this table holds only the in-frame rearrangements with V and J called that TCRdb kept. Clones are partly lost; checked studies trace under half to an unresolved V gene and leave the rest unexplained. Clonal size and the V and J genes are those of that table, whereas D and trimming came from the DNA. Recorded for this sample are around 200,000 clones; around 83% of them occurred a single time. The ten largest clones add up to under 0.9% of the sample.

In total, approximately 700 healthy bone marrow donors made up the cohort. At the time of sampling, every cohort member was nominally healthy, though immune exposures that went unrecorded were likely present. The donor was CMV seronegative and belonged to the group of 350 to 400 seronegative cohort members. A peripheral blood sample was collected from each donor, and TCR beta sequencing was performed on peripheral blood mononuclear cells. The Qiagen DNeasy Blood Extraction Kit was used to extract genomic DNA from the blood cell samples. Source material: PBMCs. The source is a woman younger than 35 in good health and CMV-seronegative.

Read as DNA, the sequence is TGTGCCAGCAGTTTATTTCGGGGCTACGAGCAGTACTTC. This codes for CASSLFRGYEQYF. The chain employs TRBV27 and TRBJ2-7, and the D gene may be TRBD2, 5 bases matching. Deletion took 1 base off V and 3 bases off J, with a span of 7 bases between the germline ends. CDR3 length: 13 amino acids, cysteine to phenylalanine. The entry retains the CDR3 DNA only, 39 bases that are in frame from base 1. From the germline V gene (reference sequence), CDR1 is MNHEY and CDR2 is SMNVEV.